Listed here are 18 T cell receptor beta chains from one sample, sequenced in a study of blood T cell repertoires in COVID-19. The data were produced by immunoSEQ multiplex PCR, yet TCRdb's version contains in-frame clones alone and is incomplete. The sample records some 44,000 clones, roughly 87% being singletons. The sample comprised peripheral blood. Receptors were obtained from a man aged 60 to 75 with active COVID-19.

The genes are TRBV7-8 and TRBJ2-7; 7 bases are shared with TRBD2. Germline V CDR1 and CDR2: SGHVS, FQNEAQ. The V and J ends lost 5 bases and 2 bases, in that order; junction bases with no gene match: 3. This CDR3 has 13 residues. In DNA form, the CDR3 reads TGTGCCAGCAGCGGGAGGGCGACCTACGAGCAGTACTTC. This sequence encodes CASSGRATYEQYF. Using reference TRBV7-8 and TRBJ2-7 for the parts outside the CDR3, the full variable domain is GAGVSQSPRYKVAKRGQDVALRCDPISGHVSLFWYQQALGQGPEFLTYFQNEAQLDKSGLPSDRFFAERPEGSVSTLKIQRTQQEDSAVYLCASSGRATYEQYFGPGTRLTVT.

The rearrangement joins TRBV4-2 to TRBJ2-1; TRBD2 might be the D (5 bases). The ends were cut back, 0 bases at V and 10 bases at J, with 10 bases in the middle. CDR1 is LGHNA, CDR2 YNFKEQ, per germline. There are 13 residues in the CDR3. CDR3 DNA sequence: TGTGCCAGCAGCCAAGATAGAGGGCGGGAGCAGTTCTTC. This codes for CASSQDRGREQFF.

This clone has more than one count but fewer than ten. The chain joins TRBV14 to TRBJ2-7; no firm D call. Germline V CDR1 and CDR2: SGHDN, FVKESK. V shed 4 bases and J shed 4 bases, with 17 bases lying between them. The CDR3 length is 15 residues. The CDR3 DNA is TGTGCCAGCAGCCTCTCAGTTCTCCCCCCATACGAGCAGTACTTC. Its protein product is CASSLSVLPPYEQYF.

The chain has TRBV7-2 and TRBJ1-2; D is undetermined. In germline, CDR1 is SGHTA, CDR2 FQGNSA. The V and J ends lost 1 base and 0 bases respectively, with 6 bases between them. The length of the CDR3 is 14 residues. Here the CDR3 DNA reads TGTGCCAGCAGCTTAGTTCTTTCTAACTATGGCTACACCTTC. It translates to CASSLVLSNYGYTF. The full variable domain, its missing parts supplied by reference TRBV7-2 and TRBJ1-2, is GAGVSQSPSNKVTEKGKDVELRCDPISGHTALYWYRQSLGQGLEFLIYFQGNSAPDKSGLPSDRFSAERTGGSVSTLTIQRTQQEDSAVYLCASSLVLSNYGYTFGSGTRLTVV.

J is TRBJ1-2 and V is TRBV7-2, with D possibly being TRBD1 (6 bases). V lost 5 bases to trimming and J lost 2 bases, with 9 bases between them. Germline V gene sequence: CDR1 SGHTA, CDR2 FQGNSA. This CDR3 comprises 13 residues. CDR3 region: CASSNDRNYGYTF. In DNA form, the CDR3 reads TGTGCCAGCAGCAACGACAGGAACTATGGCTACACCTTC. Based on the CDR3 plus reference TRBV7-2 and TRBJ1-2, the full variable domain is GAGVSQSPSNKVTEKGKDVELRCDPISGHTALYWYRQSLGQGLEFLIYFQGNSAPDKSGLPSDRFSAERTGGSVSTLTIQRTQQEDSAVYLCASSNDRNYGYTFGSGTRLTVV.

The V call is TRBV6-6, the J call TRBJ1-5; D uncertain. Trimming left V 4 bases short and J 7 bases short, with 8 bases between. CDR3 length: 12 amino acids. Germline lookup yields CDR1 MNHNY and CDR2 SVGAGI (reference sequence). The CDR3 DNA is TGTGCCAGCAGTTCGTACAGCCAGCCCCAGCATTTT. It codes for CASSSYSQPQHF.

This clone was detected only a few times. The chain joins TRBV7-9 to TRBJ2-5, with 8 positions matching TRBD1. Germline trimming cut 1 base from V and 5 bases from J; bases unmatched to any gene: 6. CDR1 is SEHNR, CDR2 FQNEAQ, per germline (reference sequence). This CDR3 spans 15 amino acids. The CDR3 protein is CASSLEQGVGETQYF. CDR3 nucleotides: TGTGCCAGCAGCTTAGAACAGGGGGTTGGGGAGACCCAGTACTTC.

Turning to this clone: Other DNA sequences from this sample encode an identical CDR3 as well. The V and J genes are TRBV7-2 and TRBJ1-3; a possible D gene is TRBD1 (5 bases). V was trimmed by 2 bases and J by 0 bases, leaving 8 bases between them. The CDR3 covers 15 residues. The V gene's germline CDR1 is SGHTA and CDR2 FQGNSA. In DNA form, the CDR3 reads TGTGCCAGCAGCTTATACAGGCGCTCTGGAAACACCATATATTTT. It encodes CASSLYRRSGNTIYF.

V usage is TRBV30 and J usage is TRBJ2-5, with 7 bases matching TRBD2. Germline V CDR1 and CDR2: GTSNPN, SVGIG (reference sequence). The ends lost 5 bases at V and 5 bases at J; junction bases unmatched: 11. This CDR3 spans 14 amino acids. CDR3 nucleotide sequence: TGTGCCTGGGGGGGAGCGGGAATCGGGGAGACCCAGTACTTC. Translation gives CAWGGAGIGETQYF.

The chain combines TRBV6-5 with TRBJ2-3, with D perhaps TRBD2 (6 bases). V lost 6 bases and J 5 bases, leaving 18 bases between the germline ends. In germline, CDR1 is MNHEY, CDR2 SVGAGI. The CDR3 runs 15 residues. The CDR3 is CASSLRSGQGDTQYF. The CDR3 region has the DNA TGTGCCAGCAGCCTACGGAGCGGGCAAGGAGATACGCAGTATTTT.

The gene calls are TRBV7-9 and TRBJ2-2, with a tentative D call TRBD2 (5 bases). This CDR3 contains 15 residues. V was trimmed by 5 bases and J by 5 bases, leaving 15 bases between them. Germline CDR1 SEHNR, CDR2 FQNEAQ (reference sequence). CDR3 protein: CASSLVGAATGELFF. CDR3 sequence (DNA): TGTGCCAGCAGCCTGGTGGGAGCGGCAACCGGGGAGCTGTTTTTT.

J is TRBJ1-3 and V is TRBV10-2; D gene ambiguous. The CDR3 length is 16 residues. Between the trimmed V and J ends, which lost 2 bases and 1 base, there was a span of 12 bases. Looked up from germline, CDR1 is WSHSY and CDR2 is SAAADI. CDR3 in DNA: TGCGCCAGCAGTGAGATTATGTCGACTTCTGGAAACACCATATATTTT. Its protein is CASSEIMSTSGNTIYF.

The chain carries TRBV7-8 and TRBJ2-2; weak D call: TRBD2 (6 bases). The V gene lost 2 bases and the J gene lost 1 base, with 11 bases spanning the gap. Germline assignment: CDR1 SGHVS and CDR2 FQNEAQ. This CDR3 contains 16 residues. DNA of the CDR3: TGTGCCAGCAGCTTACAGGTCGGGGGGAACACCGGGGAGCTGTTTTTT. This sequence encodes CASSLQVGGNTGELFF.

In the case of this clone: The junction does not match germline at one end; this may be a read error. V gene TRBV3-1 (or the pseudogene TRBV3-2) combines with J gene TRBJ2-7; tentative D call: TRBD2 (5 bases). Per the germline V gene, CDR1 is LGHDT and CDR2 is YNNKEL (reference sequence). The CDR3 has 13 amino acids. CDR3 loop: CASTQGSRGEQYF. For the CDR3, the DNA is TGTGCCAGCACCCAAGGGAGCCGGGGCGAGCAGTACTTC.

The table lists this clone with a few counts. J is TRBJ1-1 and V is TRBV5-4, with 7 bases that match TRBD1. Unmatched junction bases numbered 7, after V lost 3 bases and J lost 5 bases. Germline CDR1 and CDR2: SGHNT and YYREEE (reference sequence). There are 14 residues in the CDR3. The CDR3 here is CASSSRTGGTEAFF. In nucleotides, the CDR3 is TGTGCCAGCAGCTCTCGGACAGGAGGGACTGAAGCTTTCTTT.

CDR3 bases: TGTGCCAGTAGGACAGGGGGCGAAACGAACACTGAAGCTTTCTTT. It specifies CASRTGGETNTEAFF. V usage is TRBV19 and J usage is TRBJ1-1, with TRBD1 matching 10 bases. The germline CDR1 and CDR2 sequences are LNHDA and SQIVND (reference sequence). CDR3 length equals 15 residues. The ends lost 6 bases at V and 1 base at J; junction bases unmatched: 5.

CDR3 region: CASSQDGAGGPYNEQFF. CDR3 DNA sequence: TGCGCCAGCAGCCAAGATGGAGCGGGGGGGCCCTACAATGAGCAGTTCTTC. The rearrangement uses TRBV4-3 and TRBJ2-1, with 10 bases aligning to TRBD2. Germline V gives CDR1 LGHNA, CDR2 YSLEER. CDR3 size: 17 residues. With V trimmed by 0 bases and J by 2 bases, 4 bases remained unmatched.

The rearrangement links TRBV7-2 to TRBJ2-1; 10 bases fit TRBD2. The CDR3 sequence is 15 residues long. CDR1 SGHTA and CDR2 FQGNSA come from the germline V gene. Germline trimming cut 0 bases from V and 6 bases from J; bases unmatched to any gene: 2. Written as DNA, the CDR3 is TGTGCCAGCAGCTTAGCGAGCGGGAGGGCCAATGAGCAGTTCTTC. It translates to CASSLASGRANEQFF. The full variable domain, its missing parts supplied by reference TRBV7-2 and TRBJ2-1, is GAGVSQSPSNKVTEKGKDVELRCDPISGHTALYWYRQSLGQGLEFLIYFQGNSAPDKSGLPSDRFSAERTGGSVSTLTIQRTQQEDSAVYLCASSLASGRANEQFFGPGTRLTVL.